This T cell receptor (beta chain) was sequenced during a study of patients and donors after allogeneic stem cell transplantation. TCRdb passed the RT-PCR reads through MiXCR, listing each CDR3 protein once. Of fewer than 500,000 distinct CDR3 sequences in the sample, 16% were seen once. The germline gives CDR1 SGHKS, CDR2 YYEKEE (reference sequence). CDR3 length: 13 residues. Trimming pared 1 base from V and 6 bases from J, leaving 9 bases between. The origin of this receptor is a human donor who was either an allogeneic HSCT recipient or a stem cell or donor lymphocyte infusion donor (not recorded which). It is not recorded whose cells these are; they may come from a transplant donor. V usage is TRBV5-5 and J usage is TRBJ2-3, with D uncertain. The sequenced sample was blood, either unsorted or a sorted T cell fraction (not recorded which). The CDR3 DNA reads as TGTGCCAGCAGCTTGAATCAACGGGATACGCAGTATTTT. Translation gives CASSLNQRDTQYF.